This T cell receptor (beta chain) was recorded in a study of CD4 T cells in relation to SARS-CoV-2 and coronaviruses. On the study more broadly: ViraFEST: roughly 9-day antigen culture of PBMCs, then TCR beta CDR3 sequencing. Study outcomes and limitations: About 65% of donors had memory CD4+ clonotypes crossrecognizing SARS-CoV-2 and common cold coronavirus spike. SARS-CoV-2-driven expansion was significantly weaker in crossreactive than monoreactive clones.

CD4+ T cells from unexposed donors were obtained before the COVID-19 pandemic (2011-2018). The cells were cultured for 10 days before CD4+ T cells were isolated. Cells permitting, SARS-CoV-2 S/N and four cold-coronavirus spikes were tested on unexposed-donor CD4+ T cells. A word on this clone: Its antigen remains unknown.

Profiled with immunoSEQ multiplex PCR; TCRdb holds only in-frame clones, not every one. The sample consists of 20,000 to 25,000 clones, around 76% of them appearing once. The CDR3 extends over 13 amino acids. The ends lost 5 bases at V and 3 bases at J; junction bases unmatched: 2. Per germline, CDR1 LNHDA and CDR2 SQIVND (reference sequence). This receptor was obtained from a human donor in good health. This sequence joins TRBV19 and TRBJ2-7; 9 bases are shared with TRBD2. Specimen: CD4+ T cells from PBMCs, cultured in vitro. CDR3 region: CASSLAGSYEQYF. CDR3 bases: TGTGCCAGTAGTCTAGCGGGGAGCTACGAGCAGTACTTC. The variable domain in full, completed from reference TRBV19 and TRBJ2-7, reads DGGITQSPKYLFRKEGQNVTLSCEQNLNHDAMYWYRQDPGQGLRLIYYSQIVNDFQKGDIAEGYSVSREKKESFPLTVTSAQKNPTAFYLCASSLAGSYEQYFGPGTRLTVT.